This TCR beta chain appears in the sequencing data of a study of blood T cell repertoires in COVID-19. Background on the study: The study drew acute and convalescent COVID-19 samples from the United States, Italy and Spain. From T cells, B-cell-depleted T cells, or PBMCs came the material, which was cDNA or gDNA.

This clone was seen only a few times. With V trimmed by 4 bases and J by 6 bases, 9 bases remained unmatched. CDR3 size: 14 residues. Germline-derived CDR1 and CDR2 are SGHRS and YFSETQ. In the authors' methods: For nucleated cells, counts were estimated from reference gene primer amplification. Measured with immunoSEQ multiplex PCR; TCRdb has only the in-frame clones, and not every one. From that table come the V and J calls and clone size; the DNA was used to work out D and trimming. The data show about 88,000 clones, 75% to 90% seen once. The rearrangement joins TRBV5-1 to TRBJ1-1; 7 bases map to TRBD1. The origin of this receptor is a male donor with acute or convalescent COVID-19. Sequenced material: peripheral blood. The CDR3 DNA reads as TGCGCCAGCAGCCCCTCGGGACAGAGGGCTGAAGCTTTCTTT. Translating gives CASSPSGQRAEAFF.